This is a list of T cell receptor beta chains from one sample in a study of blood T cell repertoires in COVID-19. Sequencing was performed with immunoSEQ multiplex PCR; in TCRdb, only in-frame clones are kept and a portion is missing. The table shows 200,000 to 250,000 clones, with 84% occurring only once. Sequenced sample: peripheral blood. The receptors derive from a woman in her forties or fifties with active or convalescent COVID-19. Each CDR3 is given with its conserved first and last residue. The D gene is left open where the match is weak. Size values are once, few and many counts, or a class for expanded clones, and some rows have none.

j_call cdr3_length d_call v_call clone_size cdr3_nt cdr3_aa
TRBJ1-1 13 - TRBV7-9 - TGTGCCAGTTCGTCCGGGGGGCTCACTGAAGCTTTCTTT CASSSGGLTEAFF
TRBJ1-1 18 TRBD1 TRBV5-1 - TGCGCCAGCAGCTTGTCCGGGACAGAGGTTACGGGGAACACTGAAGCTTTCTTT CASSLSGTEVTGNTEAFF
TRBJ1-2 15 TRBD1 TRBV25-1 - TGTGCCAGCAGTGGAGAGGACAGGGGATTTTATGGCTACACCTTC CASSGEDRGFYGYTF
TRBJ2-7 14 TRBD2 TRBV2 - TGTGCCAGCAGTCTAGCGGGAAGTTCGTTCGAGCAGTACTTC CASSLAGSSFEQYF
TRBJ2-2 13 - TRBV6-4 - TGTGCCAGCAGTGACACATACACCGGGGAGCTGTTTTTT CASSDTYTGELFF
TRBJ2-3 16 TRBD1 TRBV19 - TGTGCCAGTAGTCTACGGACAGGGAAAGGCACAGATACGCAGTATTTT CASSLRTGKGTDTQYF
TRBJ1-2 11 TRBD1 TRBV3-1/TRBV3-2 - TGTGCCAGCAGCGGAGGCACAGGGGTGACTTTC CASSGGTGVTF
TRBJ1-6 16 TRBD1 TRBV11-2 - TGTGCCAGCAGCTTAGTGCCCCAGGGGGACCATTCACCCCTCCACTTT CASSLVPQGDHSPLHF
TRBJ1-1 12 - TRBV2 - TGTGCCAGCAAGTACTCGAGCACTGAAGCTTTCTTT CASKYSSTEAFF
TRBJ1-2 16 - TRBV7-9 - TGTGCCAGCAGCTCATGGGACACCCGAAAGCCTTATGGCTACACCTTC CASSSWDTRKPYGYTF
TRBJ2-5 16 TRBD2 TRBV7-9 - TGTGCCAGCAGCTCCGGGACTAGCGGATCTCAAGAGACCCAGTACTTC CASSSGTSGSQETQYF
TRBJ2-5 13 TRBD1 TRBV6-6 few TGTGCCAGCAGCGGACAGGGACATGAGACCCAGTACTTC CASSGQGHETQYF
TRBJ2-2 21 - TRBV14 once TGTGCCAGCAGCCAAGACGTACGTATTGGCTTGGCAGGCCCGAACACCGGGGAGCTGTTTTTT CASSQDVRIGLAGPNTGELFF
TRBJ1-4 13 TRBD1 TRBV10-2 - TGCGCCAGCAGTGAGGACAGGGGGGAAAAACTGTTTTTT CASSEDRGEKLFF
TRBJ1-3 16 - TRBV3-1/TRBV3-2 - TGTGCCAGCAGCCCAACTACAGGGCACTCTGGAAACACCATATATTTT CASSPTTGHSGNTIYF
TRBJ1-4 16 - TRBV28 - TGTGCCAGCAGTTCCCCTACGGGGCCAACAGGGGAAAAACTGTTTTTT CASSSPTGPTGEKLFF
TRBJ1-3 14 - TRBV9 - TGTGCCAGCAGCGCACAGGGTCGTGGAAACACCATATATTTT CASSAQGRGNTIYF
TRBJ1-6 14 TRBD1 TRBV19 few TGTGCCAGTAACTCGGACAGGGGTAATTCACCCCTCCACTTT CASNSDRGNSPLHF
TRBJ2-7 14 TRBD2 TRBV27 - TGTGCCAGCAGCCCGACTAGCGGCTCCTACGAGCAGTACTTC CASSPTSGSYEQYF
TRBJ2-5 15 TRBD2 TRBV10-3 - TGTGCCATCGGTCCCGGGACTAGCGGGCAAGAGACCCAGTACTTC CAIGPGTSGQETQYF
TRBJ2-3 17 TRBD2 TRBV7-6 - TGTGCCAGCAGCCGAGTGGGCCCGGGACTAGGGGCAGATACGCAGTATTTT CASSRVGPGLGADTQYF
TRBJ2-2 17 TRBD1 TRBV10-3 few TGTGCCATCAGTGAGCGCCGACAGGGGGCGGACACCGGGGAGCTGTTTTTT CAISERRQGADTGELFF
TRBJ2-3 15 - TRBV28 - TGTGCCAGCAGCCCAGTAGGGACTTCCACAGATACGCAGTATTTT CASSPVGTSTDTQYF
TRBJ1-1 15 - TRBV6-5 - TGTGCCAGCACCCCCCCCCGCCAGGGGAACACTGAAGCTTTCTTT CASTPPRQGNTEAFF
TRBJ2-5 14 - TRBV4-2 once TGTGCCAGCAGCCAAGGTCACACACAAGAGACCCAGTACTTC CASSQGHTQETQYF
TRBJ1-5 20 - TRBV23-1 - TGCGCCAGCAGTCAATCGCGGGGAAGGAACACACAATCCCTGAATCAGCCCCAGCATTTT CASSQSRGRNTQSLNQPQHF
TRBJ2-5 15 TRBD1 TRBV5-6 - TGTGCCAGCAGCTCTAACTACAGGGGGCGGGAGACCCAGTACTTC CASSSNYRGRETQYF
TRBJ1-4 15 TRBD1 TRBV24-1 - TGTGCCACCAGTGATCCCCAGGGGGGAGGTGAAAAACTGTTTTTT CATSDPQGGGEKLFF
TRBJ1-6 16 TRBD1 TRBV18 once TGTGCCAGCTCACCGCCGGGACAGCCATATAATTCACCCCTCCACTTT CASSPPGQPYNSPLHF
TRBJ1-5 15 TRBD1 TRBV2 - TGTGCCAGCAGTTTTACAGGGGGCCCTTATCAGCCCCAGCATTTT CASSFTGGPYQPQHF
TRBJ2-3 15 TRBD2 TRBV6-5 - TGTGCCAGCAGTTACAGGGAGGGGCGCACAGATACGCAGTATTTT CASSYREGRTDTQYF
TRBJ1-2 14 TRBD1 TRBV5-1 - TGCGCCAGCAGCCCCGGACAGGGGGTTGATGGCTACACCTTC CASSPGQGVDGYTF
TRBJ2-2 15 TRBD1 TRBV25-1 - TGTGCCAGCAGTGAAACAGGGGCTAACACCGGGGAGCTGTTTTTT CASSETGANTGELFF